The 18 T cell receptor beta chains in this list originate from one sample, sequenced in a study of metastatic and nonmetastatic thyroid tumors. Each patient went into thyroid surgery without having received any treatment. TCRdb called clones again from the PCR reads with MiXCR. The sample consists of about 27,000 clones, 10% to 15% of them appearing once. The specimen sequenced was blood. The receptor set was obtained from a female donor with papillary thyroid cancer or a benign thyroid nodule (not recorded which). Some clones in this sample may be carry-over from other donors' samples.

This clone was seen at least ten times. The chain combines TRBV12-3 or TRBV12-4 with TRBJ2-2, with 9 bases aligning to TRBD1. This CDR3 is 14 amino acids long. Trimming at V came to 6 bases and at J to 6 bases, leaving 5 bases not matched to a gene. As DNA, the CDR3 is TGTGCCAGCAGGGCGACAGGGGGTGCCGGGGAGCTGTTTTTT. Amino acid sequence: CASRATGGAGELFF.

This clone was counted many times. The rearrangement joins TRBV6-1 to TRBJ2-1; 9 nucleotides line up with TRBD2. V gave up 3 bases and J gave up 4 bases; unmatched junction bases: 4. There are 15 residues in the CDR3. Germline CDR1 is MNHNS and CDR2 is SASEGT. Written as DNA, the CDR3 is TGTGCCAGCAGTGATGGGACTAGCTCGTACAATGAGCAGTTCTTC. Protein product: CASSDGTSSYNEQFF.

The sample holds many counts of this clone. One junction end disagrees with the germline gene, perhaps due to a read error. This CDR3 is also generated by other DNA sequences in the sample. The genes are TRBV10-3 and TRBJ2-3; 7 nucleotides align to TRBD2. Germline V lookup: CDR1 ENHRY, CDR2 SYGVKD. This CDR3 comprises 16 residues. This CDR3 is CVISGGGGNLADTQYF. The CDR3 DNA follows: TGTGTCATCAGTGGGGGGGGGGGTAATTTGGCAGATACGCAGTATTTT.

Many counts were recorded for this clone. CDR3 bases: TGTGCCACCAGTGCCTGGGACTCGACAGATACGCAGTATTTT. This gives the protein CATSAWDSTDTQYF. The chain uses TRBV24-1 and TRBJ2-3, with D possibly being TRBD2 (6 bases). CDR1 KGHDR and CDR2 SFDVKD come from the germline V gene. Between the trimmed V and J ends, which lost 5 bases and 3 bases, there was a span of 11 bases. The CDR3 has 14 residues.

This clone was found many times. The V gene is TRBV7-9, the J gene TRBJ1-5; no definite D call. CDR3 length: 13 residues. V gave up 3 bases and J gave up 6 bases, with 9 bases separating them. CDR1 is SEHNR and CDR2 is FQNEAQ in the germline V gene (reference sequence). CDR3 in amino acids: CASSLGNGQPQHF. CDR3 DNA: TGTGCCAGCAGCTTGGGAAACGGTCAGCCCCAGCATTTT.

There are many counts of this clone. V usage is TRBV7-3 and J usage is TRBJ2-1; 9 nucleotides line up with TRBD2. V dropped 1 base and J dropped 8; count of bases not matched to a gene: 6. Germline lookup yields CDR1 SGHTA and CDR2 FQGTGA. CDR3 length: 15 residues. The CDR3 sequence: CASSLSLAGLDEQFF. CDR3 nucleotide sequence: TGTGCCAGCAGCTTAAGTCTAGCGGGACTCGATGAGCAGTTCTTC.

As regards this clone: The junction shows a germline mismatch at one end, possibly a read error. This chain links TRBV6-2 or TRBV6-3 with TRBJ1-2; 8 bases fit TRBD1. Germline V lookup: CDR1 MNHEY, CDR2 SVGEGT. This CDR3 region has 15 residues. CDR3 DNA: TGCGCCAGCAGTTACGGGGGACAGGAGAACTTTGGCTACACCTTC. Its protein product is CASSYGGQENFGYTF.

This clone came up many times. Other DNA variants within this sample encode the same CDR3. This chain joins TRBV30 and TRBJ1-1; D call uncertain. V was trimmed by 5 bases and J by 1 base, leaving 11 bases between them. Germline V CDR1 and CDR2: GTSNPN, SVGIG (reference sequence). The CDR3 is 13 residues long. CDR3 in DNA: TGTGCCTGGGATCGGGGAGGGAACACTGAAGCTTTCTTT. Protein: CAWDRGGNTEAFF.

This clone has ten or more counts. The rearrangement links TRBV9 to TRBJ1-1; 7 nucleotides agree with TRBD1. J lost 4 bases, V lost 3 bases, and 9 bases had no gene match. The CDR3 is 15 residues long. CDR1 and CDR2 (germline): SGDLS, YYNGEE. CDR3 protein: CASSGTGAQGTEAFF. The CDR3 DNA reads as TGTGCCAGCAGCGGAACAGGGGCGCAGGGCACTGAAGCTTTCTTT.

This clone has only a few counts. Just one base apart from a much larger clone, this may be a read error. The genes are TRBV28 and TRBJ1-2, with 7 bases matching TRBD1. Germline V gene sequence: CDR1 MDHEN, CDR2 SYDVKM. The CDR3 spans 12 residues. The V gene end was trimmed by 7 bases and the J gene end by 4 bases; junction bases not matched to a gene: 3. The CDR3 spells CASIDRVYGYTF. The CDR3 DNA reads as TGTGCCAGCATAGACAGGGTCTATGGCTACACCTTC.

This clone was recorded at least ten times. The rearrangement links TRBV5-6 to TRBJ2-1; D is possibly TRBD1 or TRBD2 (5 bases each). V was pared by 0 bases and J by 9 bases, with 13 bases between. This CDR3 region has 14 residues. The germline V gene encodes CDR1 SGHDT and CDR2 YYEEEE. The CDR3 region is CASSLANWGSEQFF. The DNA for the CDR3 is TGTGCCAGCAGCTTGGCCAATTGGGGGAGTGAGCAGTTCTTC.

In its sample, this clone was seen many times. V usage is TRBV15 and J usage is TRBJ1-1; D remains ambiguous. CDR3 size: 13 residues. The germline gives CDR1 LNHNV, CDR2 YYDKDF (reference sequence). Trimming pared 0 bases from V and 4 bases from J, leaving 6 bases between. The CDR3 nucleotides read TGTGCCACCAGCAGAGATGGAATCACTGAAGCTTTCTTT. It codes for CATSRDGITEAFF.

This chain uses TRBV3-1 with TRBJ2-7; 11 bases map to TRBD2. Unmatched junction bases numbered 7, after V lost 6 bases and J lost 6 bases. This CDR3 region has 14 residues. Germline assignment: CDR1 LGHDT and CDR2 YNNKEL (reference sequence). CDR3 loop: CASRGTSGWREQYF. DNA for the CDR3: TGTGCCAGCAGGGGGACTAGCGGTTGGCGCGAGCAGTACTTC.

This clone was picked up a small number of times. The junction shows a germline mismatch at one end, possibly a read error. The V call is TRBV6-2 or TRBV6-3, the J call TRBJ1-5; TRBD1 might be the D (6 bases). This CDR3 is built from 14 residues. The V gene's germline CDR1 is MNHEY and CDR2 SVGEGT. Here the CDR3 reads CVSSYSTGGRSQHF. The DNA of the CDR3 is TGTGTCAGCAGTTACTCGACAGGAGGGCGGTCCCAGCATTTT.

By proportion, this clone is medium-sized (0.01 to 0.1%). CDR3 sequence: CSARRGDTEAFF. CDR3 bases: TGCAGTGCTCGCCGGGGAGACACTGAAGCTTTCTTT. The chain couples TRBV20-1 to TRBJ1-1, with no clear D. This CDR3 contains 12 residues. CDR1 is DFQATT, CDR2 SNEGSKA, per germline (reference sequence). V lost 5 bases, J lost 3 bases, and 10 bases lay in between.

In its sample, this clone was seen many times. The rearrangement joins TRBV25-1 to TRBJ1-5; no clear D. The germline V gene has CDR1 MGHDK and CDR2 SYGVNS. The CDR3 length is 12 residues. The V gene lost 4 bases and the J gene lost 5 bases, with 6 bases spanning the gap. CDR3 nucleotide sequence: TGTGCCAGCAGTGCCAATTATCAGCCCCAGCATTTT. Amino acid sequence: CASSANYQPQHF.

This clone was picked up many times. Other DNA sequences within the sample encode an identical CDR3. The chain couples TRBV24-1 to TRBJ2-1; 16 nucleotides align to TRBD2. CDR1 and CDR2 from the germline V gene are KGHDR and SFDVKD. The length of the CDR3 is 17 residues. Losses at the gene ends were 4 bases for V and 5 bases for J; bases not matched to a gene: 4. CDR3 DNA sequence: TGTGCCACCAGTGAGATGGGGACTAGCGGGAGGGACAATGAGCAGTTCTTC. Translation gives CATSEMGTSGRDNEQFF.

In this sample, this clone turned up many times. The rearrangement uses TRBV28 and TRBJ2-1, with D perhaps being TRBD1 or TRBD2 (6 bases each). Between the trimmed V and J ends, which lost 7 bases and 7 bases, there was a span of 20 bases. The CDR3 extends over 15 amino acids. Germline values: CDR1 MDHEN, CDR2 SYDVKM. DNA for the CDR3: TGTGCCAGCACGAGGGGGACTGGGAATGTAAATGAGCAGTTCTTC. Its protein product is CASTRGTGNVNEQFF.